This is a list of T cell receptor beta chains from one sample in a study of vaccination and CD4 T cells after COVID-19. MiXCR, run by TCRdb on the PCR reads, gives a single entry per CDR3 protein. This sample yields approximately 13,000 distinct CDR3 sequences, of which about three fifths are seen a single time; 6.2% belongs to the top ten. For these TCRs, the target antigens are not known. The sequenced sample consisted of CD4+ T cells from blood, cultured in vitro. The receptor set was obtained from a human donor who had recovered from COVID-19. Each CDR3 is given with its conserved first and last residue. D genes are given only for firm matches. Size is omitted from some rows. Given values are once, few, many or a class for expanded clones.

V gene,D gene,J gene,clone size,CDR3 protein,CDR3 DNA
TRBV7-9,-,TRBJ2-5,-,CASTPWAETQYF,TGTGCCAGCACCCCGTGGGCGGAGACCCAGTACTTC
TRBV7-3,-,TRBJ1-1,-,CASSSDPNTEAFF,TGTGCCAGCAGCTCGGACCCAAACACTGAAGCTTTCTTT
TRBV20-1,TRBD2,TRBJ2-1,-,CSARDGGDRWRGQFF,TGCAGTGCTAGAGATGGGGGGGACCGGTGGCGTGGGCAGTTCTTC
TRBV6-1,TRBD1,TRBJ1-2,-,CAIRGYTNYGYTF,TGTGCTATCAGGGGGTATACTAACTATGGCTACACCTTC
TRBV10-3,-,TRBJ1-3,few,CAIGDRSSGNTIYF,TGTGCCATCGGTGACAGGAGCTCTGGAAACACCATATATTTT
TRBV28,TRBD1,TRBJ1-5,-,CASSRLTGGNQPQHF,TGTGCCAGCAGTCGCCTGACAGGGGGCAATCAGCCCCAGCATTTT
TRBV7-9,-,TRBJ2-3,once,CASSEDPTDTQYF,TGTGCCAGCAGCGAAGACCCCACAGATACGCAGTATTTT
TRBV5-6,-,TRBJ2-1,-,CASRGGQGSYNEQFF,TGTGCCAGCAGAGGGGGGCAGGGGAGCTACAATGAGCAGTTCTTC
TRBV20-1,TRBD2,TRBJ2-7,-,CSAQGLAIGEQYF,TGCAGTGCCCAGGGACTAGCAATTGGCGAGCAGTACTTC
TRBV5-1,-,TRBJ2-4,-,CASSLDSQNIQYF,TGCGCCAGCAGCTTGGACAGCCAAAACATTCAGTACTTC
TRBV7-5,-,TRBJ1-2,few,CISVPEAYSSRCTMGGFYGYTF,-
TRBV20-1,-,TRBJ1-2,-,CSALEGGYGYTF,TGCAGTGCCCTTGAAGGGGGGTATGGCTACACCTTC
TRBV12-3/TRBV12-4,TRBD1,TRBJ1-5,-,CASRDRVNQPQHF,TGTGCCAGCAGGGACAGGGTCAATCAGCCCCAGCATTTT
TRBV6-1,-,TRBJ1-2,few,CASSTEKQGSGYTF,TGTGCCAGCAGTACAGAAAAACAGGGAAGTGGCTACACCTTC
TRBV19,TRBD1,TRBJ2-1,-,CASSNRGRGYNEQFF,TGTGCCAGTAGCAACAGGGGGCGCGGGTACAATGAGCAGTTCTTC
TRBV29-1,-,TRBJ1-2,-,CSVNLSGYTF,TGCAGCGTTAACCTGAGCGGCTACACCTTC
TRBV12-3/TRBV12-4,-,TRBJ1-3,-,CASGLDSGNTIYF,TGTGCCAGCGGTCTGGACTCTGGAAACACCATATATTTT
TRBV6-1,TRBD1,TRBJ2-7,-,CASSAGGGLTYEQYF,TGTGCCAGCAGTGCAGGGGGTGGATTGACGTACGAGCAGTACTTC
TRBV10-1,-,TRBJ2-3,few,CATTDTQYF,TGCGCCACCACAGATACGCAGTATTTT
TRBV20-1,-,TRBJ1-1,-,CSARRREYTEAFF,TGCAGTGCTAGAAGAAGGGAGTACACTGAAGCTTTCTTT
TRBV11-3,TRBD1,TRBJ2-3,-,CTSSFGTGGTDTQYF,TGTACCAGCAGCTTTGGCACAGGGGGTACAGATACGCAGTATTTT
TRBV7-3,-,TRBJ1-6,few,CASSSTNTGTPLHF,TGTGCCAGCAGCTCCACCAACACCGGTACACCCCTCCACTTT
TRBV7-2,TRBD1,TRBJ1-5,-,CASSRQGDQPQHF,TGTGCCAGCAGCAGACAGGGAGATCAGCCCCAGCATTTT
TRBV18,-,TRBJ1-1,-,CASSPEAANTEAFF,TGTGCCAGCTCACCAGAGGCAGCGAACACTGAAGCTTTCTTT
TRBV7-2,-,TRBJ1-1,few,CASSLGGRYTEAFF,TGTGCCAGCAGCTTAGGGGGTAGGTACACTGAAGCTTTCTTT
TRBV6-2/TRBV6-3,-,TRBJ1-5,once,CASSYSISRVNQPQHF,TGTGCCAGCAGTTACTCGATTTCGAGGGTTAATCAGCCCCAGCATTTT
TRBV19,TRBD1,TRBJ1-5,few,CASTGTGGNSNQPQHF,TGTGCCAGCACCGGGACAGGGGGCAATAGCAATCAGCCCCAGCATTTT
TRBV7-3,-,TRBJ1-2,-,CASSPGTANYGYTF,TGTGCCAGCAGTCCAGGGACGGCTAACTATGGCTACACCTTC
TRBV6-2/TRBV6-3,-,TRBJ2-5,-,CASSLGWTEETQYF,TGTGCCAGCAGTTTAGGCTGGACGGAAGAGACCCAGTACTTC
TRBV20-1,TRBD1,TRBJ2-1,-,CSAAGTGNNEQFF,TGCAGTGCTGCCGGGACAGGGAACAATGAGCAGTTCTTC
TRBV11-1,TRBD1,TRBJ2-5,-,CASSTRQGVGETQYF,TGTGCCAGCAGCACGCGACAGGGGGTAGGGGAGACCCAGTACTTC
TRBV24-1,TRBD1,TRBJ2-5,-,CATSGGQGGMAQYF,TGTGCCACCAGTGGGGGACAGGGGGGGATGGCCCAGTACTTC
TRBV4-1,-,TRBJ2-7,-,CASSQDRGVPTYEQYF,TGCGCCAGCAGCCAAGATCGGGGAGTTCCGACCTACGAGCAGTACTTC
TRBV4-2,TRBD1,TRBJ1-2,-,CASSSRDRDSDGYTF,TGTGCCAGCAGCTCCCGGGACAGGGATTCGGATGGCTACACCTTC
TRBV30,-,TRBJ2-7,few,CAWSPPPRLSQTYEQYF,TGTGCCTGGAGTCCCCCTCCCCGTCTATCCCAAACCTACGAGCAGTACTTC
TRBV7-8,-,TRBJ2-7,-,CASSLSWGEQYF,TGTGCCAGCAGCTTAAGTTGGGGCGAGCAGTACTTC
TRBV5-6,-,TRBJ2-5,once,CASSLYRDVETQYF,TGTGCCAGCAGCTTATACAGGGATGTGGAGACCCAGTACTTC
TRBV6-1,-,TRBJ2-5,-,CASSEAGQGTQYF,TGTGCCAGCAGTGAAGCAGGGCAGGGGACCCAGTACTTC
TRBV7-8,TRBD2,TRBJ2-1,-,CASSLYTRLAGGNEQFF,TGTGCCAGCAGTTTATACACTCGACTAGCGGGGGGCAATGAGCAGTTCTTC
TRBV20-1,-,TRBJ2-5,-,CSARDRRSGETQYF,TGCAGTGCTAGAGATAGGCGGTCGGGGGAGACCCAGTACTTC
TRBV15,-,TRBJ2-7,once,CATSRVDSLYEQYF,TGTGCCACCAGCAGAGTAGATAGTCTCTACGAGCAGTACTTC